This TCR beta chain stems from a study of CD8 T cells in Susac syndrome. Germline CDR1 and CDR2: ENHRY and SYGVKD. This CDR3 region has 14 residues. Trimming took 5 bases from V and 2 from J, leaving 7 bases between them. After extraction with the RNeasy kit, about 0.5 to 1 ug of the RNA was reverse transcribed using random hexamers. The CDR3 of TCR beta was amplified by immunoSEQ multiplex PCR across 54 Vbeta and 13 Jbeta. TCRdb itself ran the immunoSEQ multiplex PCR reads through MiXCR, one entry per CDR3 protein. The data show roughly 150,000 distinct CDR3 sequences, with roughly 95% seen just once and 0.15% to 0.2% held by the top ten. The recently defined diagnostic criteria for definite or probable disease were met by the Susac syndrome patients.

J is TRBJ2-6 and V is TRBV10-3; D remains ambiguous. Sequences were obtained from CD4+ T cells from PBMCs. The sequence came from a human donor with Susac syndrome. DNA for the CDR3: TGTGCCATCAGTCTCCAGGCTGGGGCCAACGTCCTGACTTTC. It encodes CAISLQAGANVLTF.